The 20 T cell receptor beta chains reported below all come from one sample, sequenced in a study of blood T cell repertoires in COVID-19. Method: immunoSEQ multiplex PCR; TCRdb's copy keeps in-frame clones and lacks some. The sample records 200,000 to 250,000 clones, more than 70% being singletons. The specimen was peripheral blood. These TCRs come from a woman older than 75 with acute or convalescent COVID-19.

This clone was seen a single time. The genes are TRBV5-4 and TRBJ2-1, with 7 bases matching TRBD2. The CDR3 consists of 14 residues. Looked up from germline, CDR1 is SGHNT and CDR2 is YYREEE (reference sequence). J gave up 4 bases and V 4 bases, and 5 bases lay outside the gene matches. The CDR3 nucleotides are TGTGCCAGCAGCGCCCCGGGGGGTTACAATGAGCAGTTCTTC. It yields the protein CASSAPGGYNEQFF.

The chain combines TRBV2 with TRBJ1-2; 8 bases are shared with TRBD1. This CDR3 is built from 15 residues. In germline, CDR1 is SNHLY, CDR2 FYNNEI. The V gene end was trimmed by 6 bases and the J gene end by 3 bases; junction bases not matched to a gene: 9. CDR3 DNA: TGTGCCAGCAGGCCGAGACAGGGGACCTACTATGGCTACACCTTC. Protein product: CASRPRQGTYYGYTF.

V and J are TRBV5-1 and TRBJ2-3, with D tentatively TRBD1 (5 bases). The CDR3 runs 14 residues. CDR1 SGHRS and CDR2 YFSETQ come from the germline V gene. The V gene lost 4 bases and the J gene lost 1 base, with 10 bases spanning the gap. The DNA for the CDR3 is TGCGCCAGCAGCGGGGCAAGAGGCACAGATACGCAGTATTTT. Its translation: CASSGARGTDTQYF.

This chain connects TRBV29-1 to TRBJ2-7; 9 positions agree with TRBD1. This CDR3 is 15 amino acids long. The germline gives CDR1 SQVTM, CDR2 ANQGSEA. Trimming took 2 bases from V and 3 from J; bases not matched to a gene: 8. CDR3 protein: CSVERGQGGGYEQYF. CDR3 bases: TGCAGCGTTGAAAGGGGACAGGGTGGAGGCTACGAGCAGTACTTC.

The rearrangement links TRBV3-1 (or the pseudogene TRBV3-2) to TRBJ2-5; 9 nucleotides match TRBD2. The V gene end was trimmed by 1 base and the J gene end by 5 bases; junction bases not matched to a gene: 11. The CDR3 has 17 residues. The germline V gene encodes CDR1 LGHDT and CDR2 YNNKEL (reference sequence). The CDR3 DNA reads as TGTGCCAGCAGCCAAGGTACCGGCGGGGGGGCTTGGGAGACCCAGTACTTC. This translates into CASSQGTGGGAWETQYF.

For the CDR3, the DNA is TGTGCCAGTAGTGCGGGACAGGGCACTGAAGCTTTCTTT. It specifies CASSAGQGTEAFF. The V call is TRBV19, the J call TRBJ1-1; the match to TRBD1 covers 9 bases. This CDR3 is built from 13 residues. V shed 5 bases, J shed 4 bases, and the junction held 2 bases outside the gene matches. Germline CDR1 and CDR2: LNHDA and SQIVND (reference sequence).

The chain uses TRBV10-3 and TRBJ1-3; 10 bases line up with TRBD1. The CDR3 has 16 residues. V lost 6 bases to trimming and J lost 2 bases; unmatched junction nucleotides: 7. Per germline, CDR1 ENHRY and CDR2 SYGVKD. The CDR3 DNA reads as TGTGCCATCAGGCCCGGGACAGGGGAACCTGGAAACACCATATATTTT. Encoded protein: CAIRPGTGEPGNTIYF.

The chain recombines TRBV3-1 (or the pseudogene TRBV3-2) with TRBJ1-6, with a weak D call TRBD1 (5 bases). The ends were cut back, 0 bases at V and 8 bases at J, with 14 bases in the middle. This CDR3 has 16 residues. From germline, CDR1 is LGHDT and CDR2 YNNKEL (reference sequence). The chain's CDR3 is CASSQDPGRLYSPLHF. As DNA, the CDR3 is TGTGCCAGCAGCCAAGATCCAGGGAGGTTATATTCACCCCTCCACTTT.

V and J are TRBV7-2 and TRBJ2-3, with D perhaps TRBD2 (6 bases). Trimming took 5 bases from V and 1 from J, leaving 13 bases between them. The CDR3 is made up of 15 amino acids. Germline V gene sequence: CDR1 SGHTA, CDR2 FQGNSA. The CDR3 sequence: CASSTRASGTDTQYF. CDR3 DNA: TGTGCCAGCAGCACCCGAGCTAGCGGCACAGATACGCAGTATTTT.

As DNA, the CDR3 is TGTGCCAGTAGTATGGCCAGGAACACTGAAGCTTTCTTT. Protein: CASSMARNTEAFF. This sequence joins TRBV19 and TRBJ1-1; D gene uncertain. The germline CDR1 and CDR2 sequences are LNHDA and SQIVND (reference sequence). The CDR3 runs to 13 residues. Trimming cost V 3 bases and J 1 base, with 6 bases left between them.

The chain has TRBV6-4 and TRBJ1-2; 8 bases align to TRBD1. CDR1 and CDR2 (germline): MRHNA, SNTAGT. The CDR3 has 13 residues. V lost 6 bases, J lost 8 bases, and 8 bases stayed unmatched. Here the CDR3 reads CASRTDRGGGYTF. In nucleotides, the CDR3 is TGTGCCAGCAGGACAGACAGGGGAGGCGGCTACACCTTC.

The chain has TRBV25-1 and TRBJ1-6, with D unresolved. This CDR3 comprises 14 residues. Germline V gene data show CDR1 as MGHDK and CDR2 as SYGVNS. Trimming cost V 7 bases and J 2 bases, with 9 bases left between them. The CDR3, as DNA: TGTGCCAGCACACCCGGGACCTATAATTCACCCCTCCACTTT. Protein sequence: CASTPGTYNSPLHF.

The CDR3 DNA follows: TGTGCCAGTAGTCCCGGGACAGGGAGCACTGAAGCTTTCTTT. The encoded protein is CASSPGTGSTEAFF. V is TRBV19 and J is TRBJ1-1; 9 bases are shared with TRBD1. Germline CDR1 reads LNHDA; CDR2 reads SQIVND (reference sequence). CDR3 length equals 14 residues. The V segment lost 5 bases and the J segment 4 bases; nucleotides outside the gene matches: 5. Together with reference TRBV19 and TRBJ1-1, the CDR3 gives the full variable domain: DGGITQSPKYLFRKEGQNVTLSCEQNLNHDAMYWYRQDPGQGLRLIYYSQIVNDFQKGDIAEGYSVSREKKESFPLTVTSAQKNPTAFYLCASSPGTGSTEAFFGQGTRLTVV.

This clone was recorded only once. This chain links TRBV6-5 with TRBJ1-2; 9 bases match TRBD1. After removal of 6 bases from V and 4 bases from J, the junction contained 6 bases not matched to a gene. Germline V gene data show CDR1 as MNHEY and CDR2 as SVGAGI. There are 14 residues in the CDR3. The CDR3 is CASRAGTGTYGYTF. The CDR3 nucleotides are TGTGCCAGCAGAGCCGGGACAGGGACCTATGGCTACACCTTC.

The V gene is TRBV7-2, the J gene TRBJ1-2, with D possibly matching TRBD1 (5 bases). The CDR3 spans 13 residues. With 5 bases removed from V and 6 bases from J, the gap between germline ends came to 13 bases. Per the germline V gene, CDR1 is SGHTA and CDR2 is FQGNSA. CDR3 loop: CASSPGGGDGYTF. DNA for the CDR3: TGTGCCAGCAGCCCGGGGGGAGGAGATGGCTACACCTTC.

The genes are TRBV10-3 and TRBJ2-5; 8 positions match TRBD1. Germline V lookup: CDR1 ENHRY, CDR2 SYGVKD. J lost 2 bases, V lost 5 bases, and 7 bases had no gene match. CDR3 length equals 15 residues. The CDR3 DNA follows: TGTGCCATCAGTAGAGGGACAGGTGTACAAGAGACCCAGTACTTC. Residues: CAISRGTGVQETQYF.

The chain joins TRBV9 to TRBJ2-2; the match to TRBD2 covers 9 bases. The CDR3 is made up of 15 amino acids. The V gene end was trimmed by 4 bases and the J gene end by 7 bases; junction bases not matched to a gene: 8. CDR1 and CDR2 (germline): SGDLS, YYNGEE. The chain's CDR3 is CASSPLAGLNGELFF. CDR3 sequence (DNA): TGTGCCAGCAGCCCCCTAGCGGGGCTAAACGGGGAGCTGTTTTTT.

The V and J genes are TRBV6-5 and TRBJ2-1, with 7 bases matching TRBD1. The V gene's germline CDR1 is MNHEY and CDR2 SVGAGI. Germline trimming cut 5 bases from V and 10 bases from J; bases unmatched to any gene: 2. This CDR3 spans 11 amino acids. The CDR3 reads CASSLDREQFF. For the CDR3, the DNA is TGTGCCAGCAGTCTGGACAGGGAGCAGTTCTTC.

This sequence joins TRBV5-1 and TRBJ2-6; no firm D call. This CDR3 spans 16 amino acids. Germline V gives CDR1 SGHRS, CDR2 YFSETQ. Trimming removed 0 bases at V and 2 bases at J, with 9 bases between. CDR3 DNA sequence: TGCGCCAGCAGCTTGGCCGTGGGCGCTGGGGCCAACGTCCTGACTTTC. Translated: CASSLAVGAGANVLTF.

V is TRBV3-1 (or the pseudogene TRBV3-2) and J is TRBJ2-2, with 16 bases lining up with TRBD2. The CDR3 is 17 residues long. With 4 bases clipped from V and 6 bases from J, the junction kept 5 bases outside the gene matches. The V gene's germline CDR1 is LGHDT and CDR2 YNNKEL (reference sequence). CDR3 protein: CASSRGLAGGQSGELFF. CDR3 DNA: TGTGCCAGCAGCCGGGGACTAGCGGGGGGGCAGTCCGGGGAGCTGTTTTTT.